One and the same sample provided the 2 T cell receptor beta chains below, sequenced in a study of OX40 agonist ivuxolimab in advanced cancers. The repertoire was sequenced with immunoSEQ multiplex PCR; TCRdb's copy has only in-frame clones and lacks some. The sample lists tens of thousands of clones, around 80% occurring once. The material was CD4+ or CD8+ T cells sorted from blood, obtained in a trial of the OX40 agonist ivuxolimab. These receptors originate from an adult with an advanced solid tumor such as melanoma, head and neck, liver or kidney cancer.

CDR3: CASSRQSNQPQHF. Written as DNA, the CDR3 is TGTGCCAGCAGTCGACAGAGCAATCAGCCCCAGCATTTT. The chain employs TRBV6-5 and TRBJ1-5; D perhaps matches TRBD1 (5 bases). The CDR3 extends over 13 amino acids. V was trimmed by 5 bases and J by 1 base, leaving 6 bases between them. CDR1 is MNHEY, CDR2 SVGAGI, per germline.

The V call is TRBV7-9, the J call TRBJ1-1; D is undetermined. V was trimmed by 4 bases and J by 2 bases, leaving 5 bases between them. The CDR3 totals 12 residues. Germline V gene data show CDR1 as SEHNR and CDR2 as FQNEAQ (reference sequence). The CDR3 is CASSSSNTEAFF. DNA for the CDR3: TGTGCCAGCAGCTCCTCCAACACTGAAGCTTTCTTT.